A single T cell receptor (beta chain) is shown here with its context. The antigen is undetermined. This entry belongs to a study of cytomegalovirus exposure and HLA in healthy donors. Findings of the study overall: Reported results showed that the classifier diagnosed cytomegalovirus status with high specificity and sensitivity. CMV serostatus was the sole immune exposure data available. Previous analysis showed most TCR beta V segments were productive about 90% or about 30% of the time.

60 Vbeta and 13 Jbeta primers were used in PCR. The method was immunoSEQ multiplex PCR; TCRdb's version includes in-frame clones alone and lacks a portion of them. The sample includes about 180,000 clones, around 79% of them seen just once. V gave up 2 bases and J gave up 8 bases, with 7 bases separating them. Germline V lookup: CDR1 SGHNT, CDR2 YYREEE (reference sequence). The CDR3 has 11 residues. The sample comprised PBMCs. The chain links TRBV5-4 to TRBJ1-1, with D possibly being TRBD1 (5 bases). The sequence was collected from a female donor in good health and CMV-seronegative. As DNA, the CDR3 is TGTGCCAGCAGCTTCAGACAGGAAGCTTTCTTT. It translates to CASSFRQEAFF.